The 29 T cell receptor beta chains presented below share a single source sample, sequenced in a study of blood T cell repertoires in COVID-19. The table came from immunoSEQ multiplex PCR; TCRdb's copy has only in-frame clones and leaves some out. This table holds 180,000 or so clones, 75% to 90% found once. The sequencing input was peripheral blood. The receptors come from a man between 40 and 49 years old with acute or convalescent COVID-19.

The V gene is TRBV2, the J gene TRBJ1-1; D might be TRBD1 (6 bases). The CDR3 spans 13 residues. The germline V gene has CDR1 SNHLY and CDR2 FYNNEI. Trimming stripped 6 bases from V and 1 base from J, with 9 bases between. CDR3 sequence reads: CASSRGENTEAFF. For the CDR3, the DNA is TGTGCCAGCAGCAGGGGTGAGAACACTGAAGCTTTCTTT.

V usage is TRBV9 and J usage is TRBJ2-7; TRBD1 matches 8 bases. Germline V lookup: CDR1 SGDLS, CDR2 YYNGEE. V was clipped by 3 bases and J by 3 bases; unmatched bases: 5. This CDR3 comprises 14 residues. The CDR3 sequence: CASSGAGQGYEQYF. The CDR3 DNA sequence: TGTGCCAGCAGCGGGGCCGGACAGGGCTACGAGCAGTACTTC.

This sequence joins TRBV9 and TRBJ2-1; 8 bases fit TRBD2. J was trimmed by 3 bases and V by 0 bases; bases with no gene match: 2. CDR1 and CDR2 from the germline V gene are SGDLS and YYNGEE. This CDR3 is built from 15 residues. CDR3 in DNA: TGTGCCAGCAGCGTAGTCGGGGGGGTCTACAATGAGCAGTTCTTC. As protein: CASSVVGGVYNEQFF. Complete variable domain (other parts from reference TRBV9 and TRBJ2-1): DSGVTQTPKHLITATGQRVTLRCSPRSGDLSVYWYQQSLDQGLQFLIQYYNGEERAKGNILERFSAQQFPDLHSELNLSSLELGDSALYFCASSVVGGVYNEQFFGPGTRLTVL.

The DNA of the CDR3 is TGTGCCAGCAGCGGGCAGGTTGGGGCGCCCCTCCACTTT. This sequence encodes CASSGQVGAPLHF. The chain is built from TRBV7-9 and TRBJ1-6, with TRBD1 as a possible D gene (5 bases). The germline V gene has CDR1 SEHNR and CDR2 FQNEAQ (reference sequence). This CDR3 region has 13 residues. Between the trimmed V and J ends, which lost 5 bases and 13 bases, there was a span of 15 bases.

In this sample, this clone turned up a few times. This sequence joins TRBV7-2 and TRBJ1-1; 8 positions agree with TRBD1. Looked up from germline, CDR1 is SGHTA and CDR2 is FQGNSA. CDR3 length: 13 amino acids. The trim removed 5 bases at V and 8 bases at J, leaving 7 bases unmatched. CDR3 residues: CASSDARTGEAFF. In DNA, the CDR3 is TGTGCCAGCAGCGACGCAAGGACAGGGGAAGCTTTCTTT.

The chain joins TRBV30 to TRBJ2-1; TRBD2 might be the D (5 bases). Between the trimmed V and J ends, which lost 8 bases and 4 bases, there was a span of 12 bases. Germline loops: CDR1 GTSNPN, CDR2 SVGIG (reference sequence). The CDR3 extends over 12 amino acids. The CDR3 reads CARSGDYNEQFF. The CDR3 coding sequence is TGTGCCCGCTCCGGGGATTACAATGAGCAGTTCTTC.

This chain links TRBV11-2 with TRBJ1-2; D uncertain. There are 15 residues in the CDR3. Germline values: CDR1 SGHAT, CDR2 FQNNGV. Trimming cost V 5 bases and J 3 bases, with 16 bases left between them. This chain's CDR3 is CASSRGQSADYGYTF. The CDR3 DNA reads TGTGCCAGCAGCCGTGGGCAATCGGCTGACTATGGCTACACCTTC.

The chain recombines TRBV7-9 with TRBJ1-2; 7 nucleotides line up with TRBD1. The CDR3 totals 15 residues. Germline assignment: CDR1 SEHNR and CDR2 FQNEAQ (reference sequence). The junction had 8 bases not matched to a gene; V was cut back by 1 base and J by 6 bases. In nucleotides, the CDR3 is TGTGCCAGCAGCTTAGAGGCAGGGGGAACTCATGGCTACACCTTC. It yields the protein CASSLEAGGTHGYTF. Based on the CDR3 plus reference TRBV7-9 and TRBJ1-2, the full variable domain is DTGVSQNPRHKITKRGQNVTFRCDPISEHNRLYWYRQTLGQGPEFLTYFQNEAQLEKSRLLSDRFSAERPKGSFSTLEIQRTEQGDSAMYLCASSLEAGGTHGYTFGSGTRLTVV.

V and J are TRBV19 and TRBJ2-7; D might be TRBD1 (6 bases). Germline V gene data show CDR1 as LNHDA and CDR2 as SQIVND (reference sequence). V dropped 3 bases and J dropped 1 base, with 13 bases sitting between them. There are 15 residues in the CDR3. The CDR3 loop is CASSITGSGSYEQYF. The CDR3 nucleotides read TGTGCCAGTAGTATCACAGGGTCGGGTTCCTACGAGCAGTACTTC.

The chain recombines TRBV19 with TRBJ2-5; TRBD2 is a possible D gene (5 bases). Trimming took off 3 bases at V and 5 bases at J, with 10 bases between the two ends. Germline CDR1 reads LNHDA; CDR2 reads SQIVND (reference sequence). The CDR3 has 13 amino acids. The CDR3 protein is CASSIPPGETQYF. CDR3 coding DNA: TGTGCCAGTAGTATCCCGCCGGGGGAGACCCAGTACTTC.

The J gene is TRBJ2-1, the V gene TRBV18, with 8 bases that match TRBD2. Germline V gene sequence: CDR1 KGHSH, CDR2 LQKENI. The CDR3 has 15 residues. Trimming took 6 bases from V and 7 from J; bases not matched to a gene: 11. The CDR3: CASSPVTSGGNEQFF. The CDR3 DNA sequence: TGTGCCAGCTCCCCCGTTACCTCGGGAGGGAATGAGCAGTTCTTC.

This clone was observed a single time. The chain employs TRBV2 and TRBJ1-3; unclear D gene. CDR1 SNHLY and CDR2 FYNNEI come from the germline V gene. Deletions cut 7 bases from V and 2 bases from J, with 12 bases between. This CDR3 spans 14 amino acids. CDR3 in DNA: TGTGCCAGCAAGATTGGAGGACCTGGAAACACCATATATTTT. The encoded protein is CASKIGGPGNTIYF.

The V gene is TRBV5-8, the J gene TRBJ2-7; possibly TRBD1 for D (5 bases). CDR1 and CDR2 (germline): SGHTS, YDEGEE. This CDR3 contains 14 residues. Trimming removed 0 bases from V and 5 bases from J, with 12 bases in between. The DNA of the CDR3 is TGTGCCAGCAGCTTGGAGGCAGGGCACAACGAGCAGTACTTC. It translates to CASSLEAGHNEQYF.

The V and J genes are TRBV4-3 and TRBJ2-1; 9 nucleotides align to TRBD2. In germline, CDR1 is LGHNA, CDR2 YSLEER. J was trimmed by 5 bases and V by 0 bases; bases with no gene match: 5. This CDR3 is 16 amino acids long. The CDR3 spells CASSQDLAGTDNEQFF. CDR3 bases: TGCGCCAGCAGCCAAGATCTAGCGGGGACCGACAATGAGCAGTTCTTC.

The DNA of the CDR3 is TGTGCCAGCAGCTTAGGCTCGACCCGGGGGGAGACCCAGTACTTC. Its protein product is CASSLGSTRGETQYF. V and J are TRBV7-7 and TRBJ2-5; a possible D gene is TRBD2 (6 bases). The CDR3 is 15 residues long. The V end lost 1 base, the J end lost 5 bases, and 14 bases lay between the germline ends. Germline CDR1 reads SSHAT; CDR2 reads FNYEAQ (reference sequence).

The chain couples TRBV5-1 to TRBJ2-5; D ambiguous. V lost 4 bases and J 1 base, leaving 8 bases between the germline ends. Germline V gene sequence: CDR1 SGHRS, CDR2 YFSETQ. This CDR3 comprises 13 residues. CDR3 region: CASSPTFQETQYF. The CDR3 DNA is TGCGCCAGCAGCCCAACATTCCAAGAGACCCAGTACTTC. Based on the CDR3 plus reference TRBV5-1 and TRBJ2-5, the full variable domain is KAGVTQTPRYLIKTRGQQVTLSCSPISGHRSVSWYQQTPGQGLQFLFEYFSETQRNKGNFPGRFSGRQFSNSRSEMNVSTLELGDSALYLCASSPTFQETQYFGPGTRLLVL.

The chain recombines TRBV7-8 with TRBJ1-6, with D uncertain. Germline assignment: CDR1 SGHVS and CDR2 FQNEAQ. The V gene lost 1 base and the J gene lost 10 bases, with 14 bases spanning the gap. The length of the CDR3 is 15 residues. CDR3 DNA: TGTGCCAGCAGCTTAGTACACCCACGAGGCTCACCCCTCCACTTT. Encoded protein: CASSLVHPRGSPLHF.

The chain joins TRBV5-6 to TRBJ1-3, with 7 bases aligning to TRBD1. The CDR3 runs 14 residues. Losses at the gene ends were 2 bases for V and 2 bases for J; bases not matched to a gene: 1. Per germline, CDR1 SGHDT and CDR2 YYEEEE. CDR3 protein: CASSFTGAGNTIYF. In nucleotides, the CDR3 is TGTGCCAGCAGCTTTACAGGGGCTGGAAACACCATATATTTT.

This clone was observed a single time. The chain uses TRBV3-1 (or the pseudogene TRBV3-2) and TRBJ1-1; unclear D gene. V gave up 1 base and J gave up 2 bases, with 5 bases separating them. Looked up from germline, CDR1 is LGHDT and CDR2 is YNNKEL (reference sequence). The CDR3 length is 13 residues. The CDR3 is CASSQGPNTEAFF. CDR3 sequence (DNA): TGTGCCAGCAGCCAAGGGCCAAACACTGAAGCTTTCTTT.

This chain connects TRBV2 to TRBJ1-6, with 8 bases lining up with TRBD1. Germline V gene lookup returns CDR1 SNHLY and CDR2 FYNNEI. This CDR3 region has 14 residues. V shed 7 bases and J 6 bases; nucleotides not matched to a gene: 5. The CDR3 sequence is CASNYDRGNSPLHF. As DNA, the CDR3 is TGTGCCAGCAATTACGACAGGGGTAATTCACCCCTCCACTTT.

This chain links TRBV5-1 with TRBJ2-3; 9 bases fit TRBD2. Trimming cost V 7 bases and J 1 base; bases outside gene matches: 7. Germline CDR1 and CDR2: SGHRS and YFSETQ. CDR3 length: 15 residues. Written as DNA, the CDR3 is TGCGCCAGCTCGAGTGGCGGGGGGGGCACAGATACGCAGTATTTT. Its translation: CASSSGGGGTDTQYF.

The chain joins TRBV4-2 to TRBJ1-5; a weak D match, TRBD1 (6 bases). Germline V gives CDR1 LGHNA, CDR2 YNFKEQ. The V end was cut by 6 bases, the J end by 3 bases, with 12 bases between. This CDR3 has 14 amino acids. The chain's CDR3 is CASRPDSLNQPQHF. CDR3 coding DNA: TGTGCCAGCAGACCGGACAGCCTCAATCAGCCCCAGCATTTT.

In this sample, this clone turned up once. The V and J genes are TRBV2 and TRBJ2-1; D uncertain. Trimming removed 3 bases from V and 4 bases from J, with 7 bases in between. CDR3 length equals 13 residues. Germline assignment: CDR1 SNHLY and CDR2 FYNNEI. The CDR3 nucleotides are TGTGCCAGCAGTGATAGTTTGTACAATGAGCAGTTCTTC. It encodes CASSDSLYNEQFF.

Points on this clone: The sample contains more than one DNA sequence encoding this CDR3. The chain combines TRBV7-2 with TRBJ2-3; TRBD1 agrees at 9 bases. The CDR3 totals 15 residues. Trimming cost V 0 bases and J 3 bases; bases outside gene matches: 1. In germline, CDR1 is SGHTA, CDR2 FQGNSA. CDR3 coding DNA: TGTGCCAGCAGCTTAGCGACAGGGGGGACAGATACGCAGTATTTT. Its protein is CASSLATGGTDTQYF.

The gene calls are TRBV3-1 (or the pseudogene TRBV3-2) and TRBJ1-2; D is ambiguous. V was clipped by 6 bases and J by 6 bases, with 14 bases between them. The germline V gene has CDR1 LGHDT and CDR2 YNNKEL (reference sequence). This CDR3 spans 13 amino acids. The CDR3, as DNA: TGTGCCAGCAGTACTGAGCGATTCGATGGCTACACCTTC. Translation gives CASSTERFDGYTF.

This sequence joins TRBV7-2 and TRBJ2-5; D is perhaps TRBD1 (6 bases). The CDR3 contains 15 residues. Per the germline V gene, CDR1 is SGHTA and CDR2 is FQGNSA. V lost 4 bases to trimming and J lost 0 bases, with 12 bases between them. CDR3 sequence (DNA): TGTGCCAGCAGCTCCGGGACAACTAACCAAGAGACCCAGTACTTC. Translated: CASSSGTTNQETQYF.

The rearrangement links TRBV21-1 to TRBJ2-7; the table's D call TRBD2 went unverified against the DNA. TRBV21-1 is recorded as a pseudogene. This CDR3 is built from 10 residues. CDR3 residues: CAEEPYEQYF. CDR3 coding DNA: TGTGCCGAGGAACCCTACGAGCAGTACTTC.

V and J are TRBV25-1 and TRBJ2-5, with 9 bases that match TRBD1. The CDR3 loop spans 15 amino acids. The germline V gene has CDR1 MGHDK and CDR2 SYGVNS. Trimming at V came to 8 bases and at J to 0 bases, leaving 7 bases not matched to a gene. In nucleotides, the CDR3 is TGTGCCAGCGACAGGGGGAGGGGTTACCAAGAGACCCAGTACTTC. Protein: CASDRGRGYQETQYF. Based on the CDR3 plus reference TRBV25-1 and TRBJ2-5, the full variable domain is EADIYQTPRYLVIGTGKKITLECSQTMGHDKMYWYQQDPGMELHLIHYSYGVNSTEKGDLSSESTVSRIRTEHFPLTLESARPSHTSQYLCASDRGRGYQETQYFGPGTRLLVL.

CDR3 region: CASSPRQYNEQFF. The CDR3 DNA reads TGTGCCAGCAGCCCCCGACAGTACAATGAGCAGTTCTTC. The rearrangement links TRBV11-2 to TRBJ2-1; perhaps TRBD1 as D (5 bases). The V end lost 5 bases, the J end lost 4 bases, and 9 bases lay between the germline ends. This CDR3 contains 13 residues. Germline loops: CDR1 SGHAT, CDR2 FQNNGV.